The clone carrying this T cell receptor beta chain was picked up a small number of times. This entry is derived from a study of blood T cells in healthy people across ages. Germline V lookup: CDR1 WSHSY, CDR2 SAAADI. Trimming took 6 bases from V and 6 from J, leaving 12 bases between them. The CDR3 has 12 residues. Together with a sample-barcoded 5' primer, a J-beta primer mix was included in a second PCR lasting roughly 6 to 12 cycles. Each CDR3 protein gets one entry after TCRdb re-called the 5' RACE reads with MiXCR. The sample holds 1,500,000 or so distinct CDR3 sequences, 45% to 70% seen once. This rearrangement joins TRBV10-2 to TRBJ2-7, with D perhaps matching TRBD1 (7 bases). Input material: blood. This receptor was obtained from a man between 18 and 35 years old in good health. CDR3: CASREGASEQYF. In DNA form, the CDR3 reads TGCGCCAGCAGGGAGGGGGCGAGCGAGCAGTACTTC.